This T cell receptor beta chain was identified in a study of blood T cell repertoires in COVID-19. CDR3 size: 16 residues. TCRdb's table, derived via immunoSEQ multiplex PCR, lists solely in-frame clones and lacks some. The table lists fewer than 300,000 clones, approximately 86% of them singletons, with roughly 3.1% in the top ten. The material sequenced was peripheral blood. This sequence joins TRBV21-1 and TRBJ1-1; the table's D call TRBD1 went unverified against the DNA. TRBV21-1 is listed as a pseudogene. The sequence was collected from a woman aged 18-29 years with acute or convalescent COVID-19. This CDR3 reads CASNPGTGGPLYEAFF. The CDR3 coding sequence is TGTGCCAGCAACCCAGGGACAGGGGGCCCTCTTTATGAAGCTTTCTTT.